This TCR beta chain was captured by sequencing in a study of cytomegalovirus exposure and HLA in healthy donors. The table came from immunoSEQ multiplex PCR; TCRdb's copy has only in-frame clones and leaves some out. The sample yields a few hundred thousand clones, 86% seen once. Study outcomes and limitations: Cytomegalovirus-associated status was assigned to 150 to 200 TCR beta chains. Some public TCRs appeared in many individuals, while most sequences were rare. As confirmed in vitro, a few CMV-associated chains were specific for CMV antigens. The tendency of first-cohort TCR clusters to co-occur in the 120 or so validation repertoires emerged from a later analysis.

V dropped 0 bases and J dropped 8 bases, with 13 bases sitting between them. The length of the CDR3 is 15 residues. Germline V lookup: CDR1 MNHEY, CDR2 SMNVEV (reference sequence). In regard to this clone: Its antigen remains unknown.

The V and J genes are TRBV27 and TRBJ1-4; D perhaps matches TRBD1 (5 bases). The specimen sequenced was PBMCs. This TCR was recovered from a young woman in good health and CMV-seronegative. The CDR3 protein is CASSLSTQGSEKLFF. In DNA, the CDR3 is TGTGCCAGCAGTTTATCGACCCAGGGAAGCGAAAAACTGTTTTTT.